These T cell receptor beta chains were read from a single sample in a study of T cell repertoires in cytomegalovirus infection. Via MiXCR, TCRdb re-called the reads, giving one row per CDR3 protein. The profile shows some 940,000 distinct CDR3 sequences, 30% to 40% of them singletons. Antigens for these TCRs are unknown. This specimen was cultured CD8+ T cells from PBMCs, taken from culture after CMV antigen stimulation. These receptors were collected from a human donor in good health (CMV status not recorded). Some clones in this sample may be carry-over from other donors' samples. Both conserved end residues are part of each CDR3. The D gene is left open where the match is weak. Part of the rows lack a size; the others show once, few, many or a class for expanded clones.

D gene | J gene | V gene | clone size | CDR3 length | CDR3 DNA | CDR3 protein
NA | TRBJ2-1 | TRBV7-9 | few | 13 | TGTGCCAGCAGCTTAATTGCCGTCGATGAGCAGTTCTTC | CASSLIAVDEQFF
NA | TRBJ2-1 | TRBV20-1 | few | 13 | TGCAGTGCCACGTTGTATGATTACAATGAGCAGTTCTTC | CSATLYDYNEQFF
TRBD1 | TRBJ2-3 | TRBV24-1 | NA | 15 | TGTGCCACCAGTGATAACAGGGGACCCACAGATACGCAGTATTTT | CATSDNRGPTDTQYF
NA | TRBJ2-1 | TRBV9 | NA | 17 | TGTGCCAGCAGCGCCATAGCGTGGGGGGGCCCTAACAATGAGCAGTTCTTC | CASSAIAWGGPNNEQFF
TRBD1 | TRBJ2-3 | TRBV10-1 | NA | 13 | TGCGCCAGCAGATTGGACAGGCTTGATACGCAGTATTTT | CASRLDRLDTQYF
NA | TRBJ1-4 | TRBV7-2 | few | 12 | TGTGCCAGCAGCTTAGTAGATGAAAAACTGTTTTTT | CASSLVDEKLFF
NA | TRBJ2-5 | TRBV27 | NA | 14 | TGTGCCAGCAACCGGTTAGGAGCCCAAGAGACCCAGTACTTC | CASNRLGAQETQYF
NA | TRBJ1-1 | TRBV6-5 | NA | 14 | TGTGCCAGCAGTTTCCGATTAAGTCTCACTGAAGCTTTCTTT | CASSFRLSLTEAFF
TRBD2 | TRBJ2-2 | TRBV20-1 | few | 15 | TGCAGTGCTAGAGAGGCGGGAGCGAACACCGGGGAGCTGTTTTTT | CSAREAGANTGELFF
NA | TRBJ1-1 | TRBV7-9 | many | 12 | TGTGCCAGCAGCTTAGGCAGGGTGGAAGCTTTCTTT | CASSLGRVEAFF
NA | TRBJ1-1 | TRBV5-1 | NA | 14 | TGCGCCAGCAGCTTGGCCAGAGGGGACACTGAAGCTTTCTTT | CASSLARGDTEAFF
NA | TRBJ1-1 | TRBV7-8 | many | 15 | TGTGCCAGCAGCTTAGATCCAGGGTTGAACACTGAAGCTTTCTTT | CASSLDPGLNTEAFF
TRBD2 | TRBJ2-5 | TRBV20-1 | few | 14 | TGCAGTGTCACAGAGGGAGGGCCGGTGGAGACCCAGTACTTC | CSVTEGGPVETQYF
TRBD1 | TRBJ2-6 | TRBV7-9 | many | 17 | TGTGCCAGCAGCCCTCGACAGGGATCCTCTGGGGCCAACGTCCTGACTTTC | CASSPRQGSSGANVLTF
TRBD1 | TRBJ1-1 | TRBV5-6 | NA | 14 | TGTGCCAGCAGCGGGGGACAGGGACTGACTAAAGCTTTCTTT | CASSGGQGLTKAFF
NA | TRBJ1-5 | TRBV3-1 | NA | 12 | TGTGCCAGCAGCCAAGACAGGGAGCCCCAGCATTTT | CASSQDREPQHF
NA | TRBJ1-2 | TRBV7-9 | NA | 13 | TGTGCCAGCAGCGAGGGTAACGTCTATGGCTACACCTTC | CASSEGNVYGYTF
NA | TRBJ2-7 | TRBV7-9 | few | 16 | TGTGCCAGCAGCACCGGACAAGGGCTAAGCTCCTACGAGCAGTACTTC | CASSTGQGLSSYEQYF
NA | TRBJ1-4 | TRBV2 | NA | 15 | TGTGCCAGCACCAATAGTCGGGCCACTAATGAAAAACTGTTTTTT | CASTNSRATNEKLFF
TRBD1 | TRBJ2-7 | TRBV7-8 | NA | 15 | TGTGCCAGCAGCTTGGTCGACAGGGCTAGGTACGAGCAGTACTTC | CASSLVDRARYEQYF
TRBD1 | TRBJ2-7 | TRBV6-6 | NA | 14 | TGTGCCAGCAGTTTGGGACAGGGGGCATGGGAGCAGTACTTC | CASSLGQGAWEQYF
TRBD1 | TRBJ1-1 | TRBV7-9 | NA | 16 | TGTGCCAGCAGCCCTACAGGGGGGATTATGAACACTGAAGCTTTCTTT | CASSPTGGIMNTEAFF
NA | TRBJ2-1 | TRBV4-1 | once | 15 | TGCGCCAGCAGCCAAGAAGGGGGGGATTACAATGAGCAGTTCTTC | CASSQEGGDYNEQFF
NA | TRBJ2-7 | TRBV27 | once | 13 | TGTGCCAGCAGTCCCTTTGGGGGCTACGAGCAGTACTTC | CASSPFGGYEQYF
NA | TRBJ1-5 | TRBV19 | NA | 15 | TGTGCCAGTAGTATTACCCAGACAGAGGATCAGCCCCAGCATTTT | CASSITQTEDQPQHF
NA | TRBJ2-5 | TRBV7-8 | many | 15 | TGTGCCAGCAGCCCAGGGGCAGGGCGGATCGAGACCCAGTACTTC | CASSPGAGRIETQYF
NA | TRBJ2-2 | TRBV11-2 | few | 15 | TGTGCCAGCAGCCAAGAGGGGGGCCCAGCCGGGGAGCTGTTTTTT | CASSQEGGPAGELFF
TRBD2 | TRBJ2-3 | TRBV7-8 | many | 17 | TGTGCCAGCAGCTTAGGTAGCGGGGGGGCCGCCGCAGATACGCAGTATTTT | CASSLGSGGAAADTQYF
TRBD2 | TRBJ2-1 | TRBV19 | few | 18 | TGTGCCAGTAGTCTCCCATGGACTAGCGGGGGGGGGTACAATGAGCAGTTCTTC | CASSLPWTSGGGYNEQFF
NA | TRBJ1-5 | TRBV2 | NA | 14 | TGTGCCAGCAGGGGGGCAGGTAGCAATCAGCCCCAGCATTTT | CASRGAGSNQPQHF
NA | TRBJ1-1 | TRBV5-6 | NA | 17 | TGTGCCAGCAGCTTGGACAGCGACGACTCGATGAACACTGAAGCTTTCTTT | CASSLDSDDSMNTEAFF
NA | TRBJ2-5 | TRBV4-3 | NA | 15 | TGCGCCAGCAGCCAAGATTCAGGGGTTTGGGAGACCCAGTACTTC | CASSQDSGVWETQYF
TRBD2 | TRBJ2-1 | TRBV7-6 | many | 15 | TGTGCCAGCAGCTTAGGCGGGGGGTCGTTCAATGAGCAGTTCTTC | CASSLGGGSFNEQFF
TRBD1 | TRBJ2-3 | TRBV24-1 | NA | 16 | TGTGCCACCAGTGACCGGAGACAGGGGGCGATTGATACGCAGTATTTT | CATSDRRQGAIDTQYF
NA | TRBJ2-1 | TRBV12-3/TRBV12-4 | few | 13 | TGTGCCAGCAGTTTTCCGGCGACTGATGAGCAGTTCTTC | CASSFPATDEQFF
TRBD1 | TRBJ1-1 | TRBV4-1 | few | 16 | TGCGCCAGCAGCCAAGATACCGGACAGGGTAACACTGAAGCTTTCTTT | CASSQDTGQGNTEAFF
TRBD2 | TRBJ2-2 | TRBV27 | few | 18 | TGTGCCAGCAGTTTCCAAACGAGGCTAGCGGTTAACACCGGGGAGCTGTTTTTT | CASSFQTRLAVNTGELFF
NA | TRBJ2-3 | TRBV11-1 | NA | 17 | TGTGCCAGCAGCTTCCAGGTCGGGGAGGACAACACAGATACGCGGTATTTT | CASSFQVGEDNTDTRYF
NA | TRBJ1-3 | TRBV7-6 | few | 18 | TGTGCCAGCAGCTCTACCCGTAATCTCGGAGGACCTGGAAACACCATATATTTT | CASSSTRNLGGPGNTIYF
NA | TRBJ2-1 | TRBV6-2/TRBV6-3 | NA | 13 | TGTGCCAGCAGTTCCGACTCAAACAATGAGCAGTTCTTC | CASSSDSNNEQFF
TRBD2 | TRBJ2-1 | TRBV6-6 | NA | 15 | TGTGCCAGCAACTCGGGAGGGGGGAGGGGCAATGAGCAGTTCTTC | CASNSGGGRGNEQFF
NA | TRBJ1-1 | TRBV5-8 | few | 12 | TGTGCCAGCAGCTCTTTACAGACTGAAGCTTTCTTT | CASSSLQTEAFF
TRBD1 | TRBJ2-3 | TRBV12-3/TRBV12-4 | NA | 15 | TGTGCCAGCAGTTCCCCGGGACAGAGAAGAGATACGCAGTATTTT | CASSSPGQRRDTQYF